Listed below are T cell receptor beta chains from one sample, sequenced in a study of cytotoxic CD8 clonotypes in ibrutinib-treated CLL. Generated by immunoSEQ multiplex PCR, the TCRdb table keeps only in-frame clones and is missing some. Seen here are about 84,000 clones, approximately 86% observed once, and the top ten hold under 6%. Sample: PBMCs, taken before ibrutinib treatment. These receptors all come from a human donor with chronic lymphocytic leukemia. CDR3s include the opening cysteine and the closing phenylalanine or tryptophan. Fields, in order: V gene, J gene, clone size, D gene, CDR3 DNA, CDR3 protein. The D gene is left open where the match is weak. Expanded clones are given a class, and other clones once, few, many or no size at all.

v_gene: TRBV11-1
j_gene: TRBJ2-7
abundance: -
d_gene: -
CDR3nt: TGTGCCAGCAGCTTAGCGGGAGAGGGATACGAGCAGTACTTC
CDR3aa: CASSLAGEGYEQYF

v_gene: TRBV28
j_gene: TRBJ2-3
abundance: -
d_gene: TRBD2
CDR3nt: TGTGCCAGCAGCCTAGGGAGGGGCCCCCCAGATACGCAGTATTTT
CDR3aa: CASSLGRGPPDTQYF

v_gene: TRBV7-7
j_gene: TRBJ2-1
abundance: -
d_gene: -
CDR3nt: TGTGCCAGCAGCTTAGACCGGGGATTCCACAATGAGCAGTTCTTC
CDR3aa: CASSLDRGFHNEQFF

v_gene: TRBV28
j_gene: TRBJ1-1
abundance: once
d_gene: -
CDR3nt: TGTGCCAGCACTTGGACAAGGAACACTGAAGCTTTCTTT
CDR3aa: CASTWTRNTEAFF

v_gene: TRBV9
j_gene: TRBJ2-3
abundance: -
d_gene: TRBD2
CDR3nt: TGTGCCAGCAACGGACTAGGTCAAGCAGATACGCAGTATTTT
CDR3aa: CASNGLGQADTQYF

v_gene: TRBV6-1
j_gene: TRBJ1-1
abundance: -
d_gene: -
CDR3nt: TGTGCCAGCAGTACAGACAGGAGGCGAACTGAAGCTTTCTTT
CDR3aa: CASSTDRRRTEAFF

v_gene: TRBV27
j_gene: TRBJ2-6
abundance: -
d_gene: -
CDR3nt: TGTGCCAGCCGCCCATTGGGCTCTGGGGCCAACGTCCTGACTTTC
CDR3aa: CASRPLGSGANVLTF

v_gene: TRBV7-9
j_gene: TRBJ2-3
abundance: -
d_gene: TRBD2
CDR3nt: TGTGCCAGCAGCTTATGGACTAGCCCAGATACGCAGTATTTT
CDR3aa: CASSLWTSPDTQYF

v_gene: TRBV6-1
j_gene: TRBJ1-3
abundance: once
d_gene: -
CDR3nt: TGTGCCAGCACCCGGGAAGGGGCATCTGGAAACACCATATATTTT
CDR3aa: CASTREGASGNTIYF

v_gene: TRBV6-5
j_gene: TRBJ1-5
abundance: once
d_gene: -
CDR3nt: TGTGCCAGCAGTTACGCGAAAGGGCAGCCCCAGCATTTT
CDR3aa: CASSYAKGQPQHF

v_gene: TRBV6-1
j_gene: TRBJ2-3
abundance: -
d_gene: -
CDR3nt: TGTGCCAGCGAGGTAGGGGCAGGCCTGGATACGCAGTATTTT
CDR3aa: CASEVGAGLDTQYF

v_gene: TRBV4-1
j_gene: TRBJ2-3
abundance: -
d_gene: -
CDR3nt: TGCGCCAGCAGCCAAGATCTGCGGAGTGACCAAGGCACAGATACGCAGTATTTT
CDR3aa: CASSQDLRSDQGTDTQYF

v_gene: TRBV10-3
j_gene: TRBJ2-3
abundance: -
d_gene: TRBD1
CDR3nt: TGTGCCATCAGTGGGGGACAGGGAGTGACAGATACGCAGTATTTT
CDR3aa: CAISGGQGVTDTQYF

v_gene: TRBV4-3
j_gene: TRBJ2-1
abundance: -
d_gene: TRBD2
CDR3nt: TGCGCCAGCAGCCAAGAGGCTAGCGGGATCTACAATGAGCAGTTCTTC
CDR3aa: CASSQEASGIYNEQFF

v_gene: TRBV5-1
j_gene: TRBJ2-2
abundance: few
d_gene: -
CDR3nt: TGCGCCAGCAGCCCCCTTTCCGTGGCAGATTTCACCGGGGAGCTGTTTTTT
CDR3aa: CASSPLSVADFTGELFF

v_gene: TRBV14
j_gene: TRBJ2-7
abundance: -
d_gene: TRBD1
CDR3nt: TGTGCCAGCAGCCAAGGGGGGACAGGGCGGTACGAGCAGTACTTC
CDR3aa: CASSQGGTGRYEQYF

v_gene: TRBV5-6
j_gene: TRBJ2-4
abundance: -
d_gene: -
CDR3nt: TGTGCCAGCAGCTTGGCACGGGAAAACATTCAGTACTTC
CDR3aa: CASSLARENIQYF

v_gene: TRBV7-9
j_gene: TRBJ1-2
abundance: -
d_gene: -
CDR3nt: TGTGCCAGCAGCACTACCCCCAGCCGCTATGGCTACACCTTC
CDR3aa: CASSTTPSRYGYTF

v_gene: TRBV11-2
j_gene: TRBJ1-5
abundance: -
d_gene: -
CDR3nt: TGTGCCAGCAGCTCGTACTTGGGACAGCCCCAGCATTTT
CDR3aa: CASSSYLGQPQHF

v_gene: TRBV4-1
j_gene: TRBJ2-7
abundance: -
d_gene: TRBD1
CDR3nt: TGCGCCAGCAGCCAAGATTCCCGGACAGGGAGACAGTACTTC
CDR3aa: CASSQDSRTGRQYF

v_gene: TRBV28
j_gene: TRBJ2-1
abundance: once
d_gene: TRBD2
CDR3nt: TGTGCCAGCAACCCTGGGGGACTAGCGCAAAATGAGCAGTTCTTC
CDR3aa: CASNPGGLAQNEQFF

v_gene: TRBV6-1
j_gene: TRBJ1-3
abundance: -
d_gene: -
CDR3nt: TGTGCCAGCAGATGGGAGGGATCGGGAAACACCATATATTTT
CDR3aa: CASRWEGSGNTIYF

v_gene: TRBV12-5
j_gene: TRBJ1-1
abundance: -
d_gene: TRBD1
CDR3nt: TGTGCTAGTGGTCGGACAGGGATGAACACTGAAGCTTTCTTT
CDR3aa: CASGRTGMNTEAFF